This T cell receptor beta chain was recorded in a study of T cell repertoires in cytomegalovirus infection. Study as a whole: CMV infection and matching HLA type were both indicated by public TCR beta signatures.

TCRdb reprocessed the reads with MiXCR, giving one entry per CDR3 protein. The table lists roughly 600,000 distinct CDR3 sequences, more than 20% of them singletons. This clonotype was detected a few times. What it binds is unknown. The study, taken as a whole, reports: The ex vivo response was dominated by HLA-C-restricted CMV-specific TCR beta clonotypes. Frequencies of public TCR beta families were cumulated, and this identified carriers of CMV plus the relevant HLA.

V was pared by 5 bases and J by 3 bases, with 6 bases of the junction left unmatched. In germline, CDR1 is MNHEY, CDR2 SMNVEV (reference sequence). The CDR3 covers 15 residues. The clonotype originates from a human donor in good health (CMV status not recorded). Some clones in this sample may be carry-over from other donors' samples. The specimen was CD8+ T cells from PBMCs. The rearrangement joins TRBV27 to TRBJ2-3, with TRBD2 matching 9 bases. This CDR3 is CASSTAGGLTDTQYF. CDR3 nucleotides: TGTGCCAGCAGTACTGCGGGGGGGCTTACAGATACGCAGTATTTT.